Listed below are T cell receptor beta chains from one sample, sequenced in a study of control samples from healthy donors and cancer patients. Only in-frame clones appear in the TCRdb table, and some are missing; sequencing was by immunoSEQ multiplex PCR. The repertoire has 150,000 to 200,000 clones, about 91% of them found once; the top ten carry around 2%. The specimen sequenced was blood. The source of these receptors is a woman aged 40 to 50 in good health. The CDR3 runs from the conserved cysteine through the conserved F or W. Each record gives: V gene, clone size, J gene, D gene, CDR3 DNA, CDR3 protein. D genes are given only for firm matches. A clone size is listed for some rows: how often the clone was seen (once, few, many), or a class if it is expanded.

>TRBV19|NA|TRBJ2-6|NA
TGTGCCAGTAGTAGGGGAGCTGGGGCCAACGTCCTGACTTTC
CASSRGAGANVLTF
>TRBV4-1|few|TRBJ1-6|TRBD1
TGCGCCAGCAGCCAAGATCGGGGACAGGGTACTCTCCCCCTCCACTTT
CASSQDRGQGTLPLHF
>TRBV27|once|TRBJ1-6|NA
TGTGCCAGCAGTTTCGGGGGCAGCAATTCACCCCTCCACTTT
CASSFGGSNSPLHF
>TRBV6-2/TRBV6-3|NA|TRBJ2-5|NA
TGTGCCAGCAGTCGCCCCGGTGGATTCGAAGAGACCCAGTACTTC
CASSRPGGFEETQYF
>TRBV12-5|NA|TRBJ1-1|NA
TGTGCTAGTGGTTTGGTGGGCACTGAAGCTTTCTTT
CASGLVGTEAFF
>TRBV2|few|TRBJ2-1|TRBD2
TGTGCCAGCAGAGTTAGCGGGGTGGTTGGAGAGCAGTTCTTC
CASRVSGVVGEQFF
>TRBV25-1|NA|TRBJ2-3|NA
TGTGCCAGCAGTGAAACCCCTCCGACTAGTATCCTCACAGATACGCAGTATTTT
CASSETPPTSILTDTQYF
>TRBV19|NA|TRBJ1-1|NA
TGTGCCAGTAGTATAGGCGGATCTGGGAACACTGAAGCTTTCTTT
CASSIGGSGNTEAFF
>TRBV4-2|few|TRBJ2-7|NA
TGTGCCAGCAGCCAACACAGGGACCCCCGCTACGAGCAGTACTTC
CASSQHRDPRYEQYF
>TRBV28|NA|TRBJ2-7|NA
TGTGCCAGCAGCAAGCACGGGACAAGGCAGTACTTC
CASSKHGTRQYF
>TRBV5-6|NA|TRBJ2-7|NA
TGTGCCAGCAGCTCAGGGGGGCCCTACGAGCAGTACTTC
CASSSGGPYEQYF
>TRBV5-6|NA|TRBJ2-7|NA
TGTGCCAGCAGCTTGGGACTCCCCGGAGAGCAGTACTTC
CASSLGLPGEQYF
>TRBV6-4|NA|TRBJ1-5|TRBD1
TGTGCCAGCAGTGAGAGGACAGGGGCACTAGATCAGCCCCAGCATTTT
CASSERTGALDQPQHF
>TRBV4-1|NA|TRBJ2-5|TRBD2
TGCGCCAGCAGCCGGACTAGCGGGGGGGCCGGTGAGACCCAGTACTTC
CASSRTSGGAGETQYF
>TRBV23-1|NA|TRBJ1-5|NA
TGCGCCAGCAGTCAAAGCCACGGTCAGCCCCAGCATTTT
CASSQSHGQPQHF
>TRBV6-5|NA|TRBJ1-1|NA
TGTGCCAGCAGTTACGACGGGAACACTGAAGCTTTCTTT
CASSYDGNTEAFF
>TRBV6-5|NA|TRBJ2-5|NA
TGTGCCAGCAGTAATAAGGGGCTGCAAGAGACCCAGTACTTC
CASSNKGLQETQYF
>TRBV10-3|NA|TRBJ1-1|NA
TGTGCCATCAGCGCTGGGGGAGGGAACACTGAAGCTTTCTTT
CAISAGGGNTEAFF
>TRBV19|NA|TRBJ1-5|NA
TGTGCCAGTAGTTTGGTCCAGGGAGTGAGTCAGCCCCAGCATTTT
CASSLVQGVSQPQHF
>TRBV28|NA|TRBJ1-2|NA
TGTGCCAGCAGTTTATTGGGTGCGGGTGTCCAAGGGGGGGGCTATGGCTACACCTTC
CASSLLGAGVQGGGYGYTF
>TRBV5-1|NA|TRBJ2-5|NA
TGCGCCAGCAGCTTGATGGGGAAAGAGACCCAGTACTTC
CASSLMGKETQYF
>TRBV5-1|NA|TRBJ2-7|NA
TGCGCCAGCAGCTTCCGGGACAACTCCTACGAGCAGTACTTC
CASSFRDNSYEQYF
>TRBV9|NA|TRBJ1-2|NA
TGTGCCAGCAGCCCAGAGGGGGGACTAAACTATGGCTACACCTTC
CASSPEGGLNYGYTF
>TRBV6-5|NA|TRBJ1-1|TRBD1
TGTGCCAGCAGACGGGGACAGTGGAACACTGAAGCTTTCTTT
CASRRGQWNTEAFF
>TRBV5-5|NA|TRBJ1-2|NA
TGTGCCAGCAGCTTGCTGGGGGACTATGGCTACACCTTC
CASSLLGDYGYTF
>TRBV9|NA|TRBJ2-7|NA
TGTGCCAGCAGCCAAGGGGGCTACGAGCAGTACTTC
CASSQGGYEQYF
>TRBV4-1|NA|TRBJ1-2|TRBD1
TGCGCCAGCAGCCCACTTACGACAGGGAGAGGGGACTATGGCTACACCTTC
CASSPLTTGRGDYGYTF
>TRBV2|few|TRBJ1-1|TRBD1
TGTGCCAGCAGTCAGGAGACAGGGGTCTACACTGAAGCTTTCTTT
CASSQETGVYTEAFF
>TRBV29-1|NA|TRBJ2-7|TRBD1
TGCAGCGTTGGGGAAAGTGGGACAGGGGCCTACGAGCAGTACTTC
CSVGESGTGAYEQYF